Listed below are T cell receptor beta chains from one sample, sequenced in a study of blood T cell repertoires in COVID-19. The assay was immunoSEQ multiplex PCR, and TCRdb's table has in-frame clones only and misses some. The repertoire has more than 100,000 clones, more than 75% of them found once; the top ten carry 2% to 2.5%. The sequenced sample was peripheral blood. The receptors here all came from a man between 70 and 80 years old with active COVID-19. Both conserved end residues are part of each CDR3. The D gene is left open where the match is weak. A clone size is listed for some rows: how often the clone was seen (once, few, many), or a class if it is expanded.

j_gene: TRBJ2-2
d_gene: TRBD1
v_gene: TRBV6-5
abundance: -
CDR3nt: TGTGCCAGCAAGGGACAGGGTGGAGTGACCGGGGAGCTGTTTTTT
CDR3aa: CASKGQGGVTGELFF

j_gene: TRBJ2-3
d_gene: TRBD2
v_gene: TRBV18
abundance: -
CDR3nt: TGTGCGCTAGCGGGAGATGGGACAGATACGCAGTATTTT
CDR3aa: CALAGDGTDTQYF

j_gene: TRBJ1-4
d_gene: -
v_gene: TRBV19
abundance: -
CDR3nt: TGTGCCAGTAGTAACCCTGGCCTGATTAATGAAAAACTGTTTTTT
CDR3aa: CASSNPGLINEKLFF

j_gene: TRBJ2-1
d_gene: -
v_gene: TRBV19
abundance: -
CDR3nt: TGTGCCAGTAGTAGGGGAGCAACCTACAATGAGCAGTTCTTC
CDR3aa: CASSRGATYNEQFF

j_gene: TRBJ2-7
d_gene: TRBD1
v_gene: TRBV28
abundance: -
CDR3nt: TGTGCCAGCAGTTTCGCCCACAGGGGGGTGGGCGAGCAGTACTTC
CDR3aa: CASSFAHRGVGEQYF

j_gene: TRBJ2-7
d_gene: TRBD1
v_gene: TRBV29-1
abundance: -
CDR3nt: TGCAGCGTTGAAGCCCCGGACAGGGAGACCTACGAGCAGTACTTC
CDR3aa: CSVEAPDRETYEQYF

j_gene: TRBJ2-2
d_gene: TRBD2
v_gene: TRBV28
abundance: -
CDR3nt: TGTGCCAGCAGTTACGCGGGAGGGCTGGCCGGGGAGCTGTTTTTT
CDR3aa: CASSYAGGLAGELFF

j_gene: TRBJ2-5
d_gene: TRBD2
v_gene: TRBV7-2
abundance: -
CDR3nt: TGTGCCAGCAGCTTGGGCGGACTAGCGGGTAGAGAGACCCAGTACTTC
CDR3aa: CASSLGGLAGRETQYF

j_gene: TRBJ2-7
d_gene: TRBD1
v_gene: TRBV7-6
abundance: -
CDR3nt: TGTGCCAGCAGCCCCCGACAGGGCTCCTACGAGCAGTACTTC
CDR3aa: CASSPRQGSYEQYF

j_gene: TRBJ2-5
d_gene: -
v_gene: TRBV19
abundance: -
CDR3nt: TGTGCCAGTACTAGCGAGTATACAGAGACCCAGTACTTC
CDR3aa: CASTSEYTETQYF

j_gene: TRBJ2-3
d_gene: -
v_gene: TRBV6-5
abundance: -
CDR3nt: TGTGCCAGCAGGGCGGGCGGACGCACAGATACGCAGTATTTT
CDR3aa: CASRAGGRTDTQYF

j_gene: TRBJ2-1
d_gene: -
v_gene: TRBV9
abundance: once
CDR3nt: TGTGCCAGCAGCGTAGTACCGCAGGGGACCTTTGAGCAGTTCTTC
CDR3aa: CASSVVPQGTFEQFF

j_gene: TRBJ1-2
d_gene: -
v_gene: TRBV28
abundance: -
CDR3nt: TGTGCCAGCAGGACCGGGATCCCGTATGGCTACACCTTC
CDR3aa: CASRTGIPYGYTF

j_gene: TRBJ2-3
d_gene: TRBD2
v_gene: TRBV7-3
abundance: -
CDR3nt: TGTGCCAGCAGCCGGGGACTAGCGGAAACTAGCACAGATACGCAGTATTTT
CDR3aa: CASSRGLAETSTDTQYF

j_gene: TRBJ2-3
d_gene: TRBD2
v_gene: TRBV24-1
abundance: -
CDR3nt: TGTGCCACCAGTGACCCTAGCGGGGTAGATACGCAGTATTTT
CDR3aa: CATSDPSGVDTQYF

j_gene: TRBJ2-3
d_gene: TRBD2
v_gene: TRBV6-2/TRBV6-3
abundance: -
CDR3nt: TGTGCCAGCAGCCGCGAGACTAGCGGGAGCCTGACAGATACGCAGTATTTT
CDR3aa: CASSRETSGSLTDTQYF

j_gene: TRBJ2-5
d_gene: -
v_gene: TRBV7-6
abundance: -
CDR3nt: TGTGCCAGCAGCCCATTTCGGTCAGCGAGGGAGACCCAGTACTTC
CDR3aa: CASSPFRSARETQYF

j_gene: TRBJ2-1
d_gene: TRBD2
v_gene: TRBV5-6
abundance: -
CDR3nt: TGTGCCAGCAGCTTGACTACTAGCGGGAGGGCCCGGAATGAGCAGTTCTTC
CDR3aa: CASSLTTSGRARNEQFF

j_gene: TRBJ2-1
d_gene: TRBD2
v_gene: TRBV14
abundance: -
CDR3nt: TGTGCCAGCAGCCAGGGGACTAGCTGGTACAATGAGCAGTTCTTC
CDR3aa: CASSQGTSWYNEQFF

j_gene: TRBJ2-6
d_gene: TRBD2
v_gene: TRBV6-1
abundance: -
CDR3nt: TGTGCCAGCAGTGAACGCGGGAGTAGCTCTGGGGCCAACGTCCTGACTTTC
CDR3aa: CASSERGSSSGANVLTF

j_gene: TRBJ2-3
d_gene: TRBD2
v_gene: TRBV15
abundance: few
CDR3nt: TGTGCCACCAGCAGAGATGGGGGGGACACAGATACGCAGTATTTT
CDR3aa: CATSRDGGDTDTQYF

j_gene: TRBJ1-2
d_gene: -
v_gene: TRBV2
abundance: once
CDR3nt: TGTGCCAGCAGTGTCGGTTGGGGCGGGGGCGCACTTGGCTACACCTTC
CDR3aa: CASSVGWGGGALGYTF

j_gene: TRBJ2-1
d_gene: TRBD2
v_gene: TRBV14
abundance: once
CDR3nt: TGTGCCAGCAGCCAAGATCGGCTAGCGGGAGTGGATGAGCAGTTCTTC
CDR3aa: CASSQDRLAGVDEQFF

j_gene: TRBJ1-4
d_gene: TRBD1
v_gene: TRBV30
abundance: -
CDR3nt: TGTGCCTGGAGCCAACAGAGGACAGGGGGTTTAGTGAAACTGTTTTTT
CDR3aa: CAWSQQRTGGLVKLFF

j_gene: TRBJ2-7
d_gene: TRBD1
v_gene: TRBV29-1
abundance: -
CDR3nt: TGCAGCGTACGACAGGGGGGTTACTACGAGCAGTACTTC
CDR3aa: CSVRQGGYYEQYF

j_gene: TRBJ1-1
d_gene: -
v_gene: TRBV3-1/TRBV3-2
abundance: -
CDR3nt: TGTGCCAGCAGCCAGGGGAGTCGTGAAGCTTTCTTT
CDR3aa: CASSQGSREAFF

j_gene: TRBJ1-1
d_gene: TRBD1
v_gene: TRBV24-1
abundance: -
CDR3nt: TGTGCCACCAGGGGACAGGGGGGGGACGCTGAAGCTTTCTTT
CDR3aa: CATRGQGGDAEAFF

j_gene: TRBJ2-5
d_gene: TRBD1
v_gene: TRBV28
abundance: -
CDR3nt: TGTGCCAGCAGTTTGTCGGGGACAGGGTTAAGGACCCAGTACTTC
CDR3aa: CASSLSGTGLRTQYF

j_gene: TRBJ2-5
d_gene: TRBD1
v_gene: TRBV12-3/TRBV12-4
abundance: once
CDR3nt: TGTGCCAGCAGGGCCCAGGGGGCGCTCACCCAGTACTTC
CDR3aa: CASRAQGALTQYF

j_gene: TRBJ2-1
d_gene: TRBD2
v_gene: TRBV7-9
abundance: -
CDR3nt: TGTGCCAGCAGCCGGGAACTAGCGGGAGGGGGGAATGAGCAGTTCTTC
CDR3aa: CASSRELAGGGNEQFF

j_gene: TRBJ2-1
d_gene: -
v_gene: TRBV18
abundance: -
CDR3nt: TGTGCCAGCTCACCCCTCTCCAATGAGCAGTTCTTC
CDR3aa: CASSPLSNEQFF

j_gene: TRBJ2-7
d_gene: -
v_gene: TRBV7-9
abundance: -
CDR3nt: TGTGCCAGCAGCTTAGCTGACAGTTCACACGAGCAGTACTTC
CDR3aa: CASSLADSSHEQYF

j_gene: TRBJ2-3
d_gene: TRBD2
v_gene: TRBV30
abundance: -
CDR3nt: TGTGCCTGGAGCAAGGGACTAGCAGGCACAGATACGCAGTATTTT
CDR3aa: CAWSKGLAGTDTQYF

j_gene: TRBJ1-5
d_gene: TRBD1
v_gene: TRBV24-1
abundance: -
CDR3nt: TGTGCCACCGGGACCCGCGGGACAGGGGGCCAGCCCCAGCATTTT
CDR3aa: CATGTRGTGGQPQHF

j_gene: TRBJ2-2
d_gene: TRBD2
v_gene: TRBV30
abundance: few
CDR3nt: TGTGCCTGGAGTGGGGGACTAGCGGGAGTGGCCGGGGAGCTGTTTTTT
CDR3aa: CAWSGGLAGVAGELFF

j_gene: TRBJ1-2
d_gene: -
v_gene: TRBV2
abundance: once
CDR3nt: TGTGCCAGCGGATCCTACAGGGATGGCTACACCTTC
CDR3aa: CASGSYRDGYTF

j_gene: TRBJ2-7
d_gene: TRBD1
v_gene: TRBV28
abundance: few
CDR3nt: TGTGCCAGCAGCTCGGGACAGGGCCGAGGGCAGTACTTC
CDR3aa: CASSSGQGRGQYF

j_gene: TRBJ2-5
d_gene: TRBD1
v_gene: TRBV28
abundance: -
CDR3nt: TGTGCCAGCAGACCCCCGGGACAGGGTTTGGGGACGAAGAAGTACCAAGAGACCCAGTACTTC
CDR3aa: CASRPPGQGLGTKKYQETQYF

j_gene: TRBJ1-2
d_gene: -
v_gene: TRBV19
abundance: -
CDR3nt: TGTGCCAGTAGTATGGACAAGAACTATGGCTACACCTTC
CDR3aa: CASSMDKNYGYTF

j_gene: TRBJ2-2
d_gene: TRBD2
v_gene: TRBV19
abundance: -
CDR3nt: TGTGCCAGTAGTATTCTGACTAGCGGCACGAACACCGGGGAGCTGTTTTTT
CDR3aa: CASSILTSGTNTGELFF

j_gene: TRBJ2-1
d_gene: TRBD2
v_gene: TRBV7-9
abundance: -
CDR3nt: TGTGCCAGCAGTTGGGCGCTAGCGGGAGTCAATGAGCAGTTCTTC
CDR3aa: CASSWALAGVNEQFF

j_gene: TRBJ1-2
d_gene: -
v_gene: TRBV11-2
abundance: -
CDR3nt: TGTGCCAGCAGCCCAGGGGTCGGCTACACCTTC
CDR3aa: CASSPGVGYTF

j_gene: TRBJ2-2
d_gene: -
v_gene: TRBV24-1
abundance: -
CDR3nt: TGTGCCACCGAGGGCACCGGGGAGCTGTTTTTT
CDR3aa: CATEGTGELFF

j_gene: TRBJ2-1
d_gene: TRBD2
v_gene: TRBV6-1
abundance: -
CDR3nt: TGTGCCAGCAGTGAAGGGGTGGGGCTAGCGGGACGCGACAATGAGCAGTTCTTC
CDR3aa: CASSEGVGLAGRDNEQFF

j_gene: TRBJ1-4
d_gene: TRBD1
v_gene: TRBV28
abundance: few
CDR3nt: TGTGCCAGCAAAGAGGACAGGGGGGGGATGGCTAATGAAAAACTGTTTTTT
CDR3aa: CASKEDRGGMANEKLFF

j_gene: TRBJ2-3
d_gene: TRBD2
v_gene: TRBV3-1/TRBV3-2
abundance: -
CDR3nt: TGTGCCAGCAGCCAAGGGACTAGCGGCCGCACAGATACGCAGTATTTT
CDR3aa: CASSQGTSGRTDTQYF

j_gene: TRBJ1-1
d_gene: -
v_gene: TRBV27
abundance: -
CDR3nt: TGTGCCAGCAGTCATTTGACAGCCATGAACACTGAAGCTTTCTTT
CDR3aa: CASSHLTAMNTEAFF

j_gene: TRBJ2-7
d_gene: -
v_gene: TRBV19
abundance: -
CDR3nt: TGTGCCAGTAGTATCGAGGGCTCCTTCTCCTACGAGCAGTACTTC
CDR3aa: CASSIEGSFSYEQYF

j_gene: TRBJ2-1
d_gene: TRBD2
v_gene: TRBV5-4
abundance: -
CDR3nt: TGTGCCAGCAGGCCAACTAGCGGGGGCTCCTACAATGAGCAGTTCTTC
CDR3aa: CASRPTSGGSYNEQFF

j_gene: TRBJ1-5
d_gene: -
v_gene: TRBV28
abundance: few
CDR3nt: TGTGCCAGCAGTGCCGGGAATAGCAATCAGCCCCAGCATTTT
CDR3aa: CASSAGNSNQPQHF

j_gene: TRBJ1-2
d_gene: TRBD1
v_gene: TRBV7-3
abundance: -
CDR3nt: TGTGCCAGCAGCCCCGACAGGGGGGGATATGGCTACACCTTC
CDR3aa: CASSPDRGGYGYTF

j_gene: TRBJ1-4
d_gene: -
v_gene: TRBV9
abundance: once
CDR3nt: TGTGCCAGCAGCGCGGGAGCTGGGGGGGGTGAAAAACTGTTTTTT
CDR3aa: CASSAGAGGGEKLFF